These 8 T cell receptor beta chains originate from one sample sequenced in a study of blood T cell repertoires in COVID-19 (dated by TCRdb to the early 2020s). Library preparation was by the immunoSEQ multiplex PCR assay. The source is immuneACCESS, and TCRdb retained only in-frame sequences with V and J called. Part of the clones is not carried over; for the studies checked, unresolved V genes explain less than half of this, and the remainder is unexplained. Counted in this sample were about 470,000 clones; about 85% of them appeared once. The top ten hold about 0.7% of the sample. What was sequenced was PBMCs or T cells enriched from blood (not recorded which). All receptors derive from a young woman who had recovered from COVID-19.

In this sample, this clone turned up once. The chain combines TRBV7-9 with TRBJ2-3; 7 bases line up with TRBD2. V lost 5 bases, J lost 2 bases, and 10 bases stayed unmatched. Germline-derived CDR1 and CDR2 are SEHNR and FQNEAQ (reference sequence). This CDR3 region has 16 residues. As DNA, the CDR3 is TGTGCCAGCAGCCCGAGAGCGGGGCCCCACACAGATACGCAGTATTTT. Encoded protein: CASSPRAGPHTDTQYF.

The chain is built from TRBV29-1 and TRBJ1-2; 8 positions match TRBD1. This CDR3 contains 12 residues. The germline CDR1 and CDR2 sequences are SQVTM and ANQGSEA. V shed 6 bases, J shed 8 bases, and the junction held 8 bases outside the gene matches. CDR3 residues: CSVDRGQVGYTF. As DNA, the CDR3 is TGCAGCGTCGACCGGGGACAGGTCGGCTACACCTTC.

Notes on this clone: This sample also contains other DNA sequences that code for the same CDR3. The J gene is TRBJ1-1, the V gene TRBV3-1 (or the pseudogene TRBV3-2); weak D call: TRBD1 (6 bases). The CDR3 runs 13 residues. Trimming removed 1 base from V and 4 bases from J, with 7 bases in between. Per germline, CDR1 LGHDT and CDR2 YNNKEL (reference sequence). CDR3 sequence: CASSQVRGTEAFF. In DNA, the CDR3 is TGTGCCAGCAGCCAAGTCAGGGGCACTGAAGCTTTCTTT.

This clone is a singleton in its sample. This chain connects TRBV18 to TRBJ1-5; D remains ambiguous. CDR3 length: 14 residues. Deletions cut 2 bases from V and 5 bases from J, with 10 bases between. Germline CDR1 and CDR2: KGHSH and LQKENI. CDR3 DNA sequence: TGTGCCAGCTCACCAGGTGGCGGGGATCAGCCCCAGCATTTT. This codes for CASSPGGGDQPQHF.

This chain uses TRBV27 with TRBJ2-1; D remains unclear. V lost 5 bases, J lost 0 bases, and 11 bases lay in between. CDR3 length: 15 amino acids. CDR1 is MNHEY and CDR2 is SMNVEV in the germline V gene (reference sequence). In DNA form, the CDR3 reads TGTGCCAGCAGTAAGACTCCAAGCTCCTACAATGAGCAGTTCTTC. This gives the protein CASSKTPSSYNEQFF.

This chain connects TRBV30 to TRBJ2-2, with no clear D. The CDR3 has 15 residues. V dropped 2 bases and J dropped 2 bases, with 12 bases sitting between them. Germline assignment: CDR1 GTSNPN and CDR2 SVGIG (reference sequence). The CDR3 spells CAWSSWRINTGELFF. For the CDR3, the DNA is TGTGCCTGGAGTTCATGGCGGATTAACACCGGGGAGCTGTTTTTT. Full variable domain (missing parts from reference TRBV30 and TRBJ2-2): SQTIHQWPATLVQPVGSPLSLECTVEGTSNPNLYWYRQAAGRGLQLLFYSVGIGQISSEVPQNLSASRPQDRQFILSSKKLLLSDSGFYLCAWSSWRINTGELFFGEGSRLTVL.

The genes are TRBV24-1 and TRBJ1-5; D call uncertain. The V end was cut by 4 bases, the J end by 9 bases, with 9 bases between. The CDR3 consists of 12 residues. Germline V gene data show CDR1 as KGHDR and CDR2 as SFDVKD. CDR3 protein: CATSDGLGPQHF. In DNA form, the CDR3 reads TGTGCCACCAGTGACGGTCTTGGGCCCCAGCATTTT.

In DNA form, the CDR3 reads TGTGCCAGTAGTTCGCGGGAGAGCTCCTACGAGCAGTACTTC. Protein sequence: CASSSRESSYEQYF. The rearrangement uses TRBV19 and TRBJ2-7; 7 positions match TRBD2. The V segment lost 5 bases and the J segment 0 bases; nucleotides outside the gene matches: 4. CDR3 size: 14 residues. Germline lookup yields CDR1 LNHDA and CDR2 SQIVND (reference sequence).